This is a list of T cell receptor beta chains from one sample in a study of beta chain features in type 1 diabetes. Here immunoSEQ multiplex PCR was the method, and the copy in TCRdb shows in-frame clones only, minus some. The repertoire holds approximately 250,000 clones, about a tenth seen once, with about 0.018% in the top ten. Sequenced material: naive CD4+ T cells from blood. These receptors came from a man younger than 40 with type 1 diabetes. Each CDR3 is given with its conserved first and last residue. D genes are given only for firm matches. Clone size is given for some rows only: seen once, a few or many times, or a class if the clone is expanded.

D	V	size	J	CDR3	DNA
-	TRBV19	few	TRBJ2-6	CASSIQAPGANVLTF	TGTGCCAGTAGTATACAAGCCCCCGGGGCCAACGTCCTGACTTTC
TRBD1	TRBV25-1	few	TRBJ2-1	CASSDIRDRGHPEQFF	TGTGCCAGCAGTGACATCCGGGACAGGGGGCATCCTGAGCAGTTCTTC
TRBD1	TRBV2	-	TRBJ2-1	CASTENDPGQGLNEQFF	TGTGCCAGCACCGAAAACGATCCGGGACAGGGGCTCAATGAGCAGTTCTTC
-	TRBV11-2	few	TRBJ2-3	CASSSRGADTQYF	TGTGCCAGCAGCTCCCGGGGAGCAGATACGCAGTATTTT
-	TRBV4-3	-	TRBJ2-5	CASSQGHDGSKETQYF	TGCGCCAGCAGCCAAGGGCACGACGGGAGCAAAGAGACCCAGTACTTC
TRBD2	TRBV7-6	-	TRBJ2-5	CASSPSGGARETQYF	TGTGCCAGCAGCCCTAGCGGGGGGGCGAGAGAGACCCAGTACTTC
-	TRBV29-1	few	TRBJ1-5	CSVEGGRGQPQHF	TGCAGCGTTGAAGGAGGGCGGGGACAGCCCCAGCATTTT
-	TRBV7-8	few	TRBJ1-5	CASSLDRLPGDQPQHF	TGTGCCAGCAGCTTAGACCGACTCCCAGGGGATCAGCCCCAGCATTTT
-	TRBV29-1	-	TRBJ1-2	CSVGPGDYGYTF	TGCAGCGTTGGACCGGGGGACTATGGCTACACCTTC
-	TRBV19	few	TRBJ2-7	CASSIYSSGKEQYF	TGTGCCAGTAGTATATACTCGTCAGGGAAAGAGCAGTACTTC
TRBD1	TRBV5-1	-	TRBJ2-6	CASSPGQGSSGANVLTF	TGCGCCAGCAGCCCGGGACAGGGAAGCTCTGGGGCCAACGTCCTGACTTTC